These 10 T cell receptor beta chains originate from one sample sequenced in a study of OX40 agonist ivuxolimab in advanced cancers. Using immunoSEQ multiplex PCR, the repertoire was profiled, and TCRdb retains in-frame clones only, with some absent. This sample has more than 60,000 clones, with roughly 89% found just once. The source was CD4+ or CD8+ T cells sorted from blood, collected in a trial of the OX40 agonist ivuxolimab. The receptors were sampled from an adult with an advanced solid tumor such as melanoma, head and neck, liver or kidney cancer.

V and J are TRBV19 and TRBJ2-3; D gene uncertain. The CDR3 contains 15 residues. Germline V CDR1 and CDR2: LNHDA, SQIVND (reference sequence). Trimming stripped 6 bases from V and 6 bases from J, with 19 bases between. The CDR3 reads CASRSRGFSTDTQYF. The CDR3 DNA reads TGTGCCAGTAGATCACGCGGTTTTTCCACTGATACGCAGTATTTT.

V is TRBV10-3 and J is TRBJ2-1; D might be TRBD1 or TRBD2, each matching 5 bases. This CDR3 region has 14 residues. Germline CDR1 reads ENHRY; CDR2 reads SYGVKD. The V end lost 3 bases, the J end lost 8 bases, and 14 bases lay between the germline ends. The chain's CDR3 is CAISDRVGDDEQFF. The CDR3, as DNA: TGTGCCATCAGTGACAGGGTGGGAGACGATGAGCAGTTCTTC.

By share of the sample, this clone is medium-sized. V is TRBV7-2 and J is TRBJ1-6; the D is unclear. There are 14 residues in the CDR3. The germline CDR1 and CDR2 sequences are SGHTA and FQGNSA. V gave up 4 bases and J gave up 7 bases, with 11 bases separating them. CDR3 in DNA: TGTGCCAGCAGCTCACAGTTAGCCAATTCACCCCTCCACTTT. It encodes CASSSQLANSPLHF.

The V gene is TRBV5-8, the J gene TRBJ1-5; 10 bases map to TRBD1. There are 20 residues in the CDR3. Germline V CDR1 and CDR2: SGHTS, YDEGEE. V dropped 4 bases and J dropped 0; count of bases not matched to a gene: 16. CDR3 DNA: TGTGCCAGCAGCCCCGGGGACAGGGGTCTTCAAGCCTATAGCAATCAGCCCCAGCATTTT. Translation gives CASSPGDRGLQAYSNQPQHF.

The V gene is TRBV15, the J gene TRBJ2-1; 9 nucleotides agree with TRBD1. CDR3 length equals 15 residues. The germline V gene has CDR1 LNHNV and CDR2 YYDKDF (reference sequence). Losses at the gene ends were 3 bases for V and 2 bases for J; bases not matched to a gene: 2. The CDR3 sequence: CATSRDRGPYNEQFF. In nucleotides, the CDR3 is TGTGCCACCAGCAGGGACAGGGGCCCCTACAATGAGCAGTTCTTC.

The chain carries TRBV2 and TRBJ1-4; D remains ambiguous. V gave up 3 bases and J gave up 4 bases, with 6 bases separating them. Per the germline V gene, CDR1 is SNHLY and CDR2 is FYNNEI. The length of the CDR3 is 13 residues. The CDR3 DNA reads as TGTGCCAGCAGTGACCAGGATAATGAAAAACTGTTTTTT. It specifies CASSDQDNEKLFF.

This chain links TRBV9 with TRBJ2-5; 9 bases match TRBD2. CDR1 is SGDLS, CDR2 YYNGEE, per germline. This CDR3 region has 16 residues. The V and J ends lost 0 bases and 4 bases, in that order; junction bases with no gene match: 7. The CDR3 bases are TGTGCCAGCAGCGTAGGGGGAGCGGGGGGCGGAGAGACCCAGTACTTC. Its protein product is CASSVGGAGGGETQYF. The entire variable domain, with the rest obtained from reference TRBV9 and TRBJ2-5, is as follows: DSGVTQTPKHLITATGQRVTLRCSPRSGDLSVYWYQQSLDQGLQFLIQYYNGEERAKGNILERFSAQQFPDLHSELNLSSLELGDSALYFCASSVGGAGGGETQYFGPGTRLLVL.

The gene calls are TRBV5-4 and TRBJ2-1; TRBD2 matches at 8 bases. The ends lost 3 bases at V and 6 bases at J; junction bases unmatched: 11. Germline V gives CDR1 SGHNT, CDR2 YYREEE (reference sequence). CDR3 length: 16 amino acids. This CDR3 is CASSSTRLAYSNEQFF. In DNA form, the CDR3 reads TGTGCCAGCAGCTCAACACGACTAGCGTATAGCAATGAGCAGTTCTTC.

The J gene is TRBJ2-3, the V gene TRBV28, with TRBD1 matching over 9 bases. The germline V gene has CDR1 MDHEN and CDR2 SYDVKM. This CDR3 is 17 amino acids long. V shed 6 bases, J shed 5 bases, and the junction held 15 bases outside the gene matches. Written as DNA, the CDR3 is TGTGCCAGCAGCTCCAACCTCGGGACAGGGACAGGAGATACGCAGTATTTT. It specifies CASSSNLGTGTGDTQYF.

The V gene is TRBV28, the J gene TRBJ2-2; 11 bases are shared with TRBD2. After removal of 2 bases from V and 5 bases from J, the junction contained 1 base not matched to a gene. Germline V gene lookup returns CDR1 MDHEN and CDR2 SYDVKM. This CDR3 region has 15 residues. CDR3 DNA: TGTGCCAGCAGTTTACCTAGCGGGGGGACCGGGGAGCTGTTTTTT. Residues: CASSLPSGGTGELFF.